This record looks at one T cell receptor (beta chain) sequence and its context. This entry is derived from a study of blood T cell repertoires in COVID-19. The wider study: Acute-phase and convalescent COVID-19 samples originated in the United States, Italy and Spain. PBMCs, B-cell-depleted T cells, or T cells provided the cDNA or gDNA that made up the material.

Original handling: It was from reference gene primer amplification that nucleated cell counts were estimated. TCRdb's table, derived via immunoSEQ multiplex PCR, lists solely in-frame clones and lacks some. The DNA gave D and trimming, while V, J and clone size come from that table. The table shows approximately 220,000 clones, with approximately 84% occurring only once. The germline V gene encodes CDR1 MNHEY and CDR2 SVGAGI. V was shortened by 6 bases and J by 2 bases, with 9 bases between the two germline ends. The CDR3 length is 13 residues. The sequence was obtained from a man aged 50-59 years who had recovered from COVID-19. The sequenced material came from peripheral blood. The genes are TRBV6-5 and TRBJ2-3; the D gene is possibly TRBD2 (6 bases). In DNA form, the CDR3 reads TGTGCCAGCAGGAGGGACTTCACAGATACGCAGTATTTT. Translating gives CASRRDFTDTQYF.